This TCR beta chain was recorded in a study of blood T cell repertoires in COVID-19. Turning to the study itself: The samples span acute and convalescent COVID-19 from the United States, Italy and Spain. T cells, B-cell-depleted T cells, or PBMCs supplied cDNA or gDNA.

Generated by immunoSEQ multiplex PCR, the TCRdb table keeps only in-frame clones and is missing some. The sample lists roughly 16,000 clones, approximately 85% occurring once. Germline CDR1 reads LGHNA; CDR2 reads YNFKEQ. The CDR3 runs to 18 residues. Losses at the gene ends were 1 base for V and 3 bases for J; bases not matched to a gene: 14. Sequences were obtained from peripheral blood. V gene TRBV4-2 combines with J gene TRBJ2-7; TRBD2 aligns across 8 bases. The receptor was derived from a man in his 70s in a cohort sampled during active COVID-19. CDR3 nucleotide sequence: TGTGCCAGCAGCCAAGTTTTCCCTAGCGGGTTGGACTACTACGAGCAGTACTTC. It specifies CASSQVFPSGLDYYEQYF.